This record looks at one T cell receptor (beta chain) sequence and its context. This sample stems from a study of Graves' ophthalmopathy and Graves' hyperthyroidism. The CDR3 extends over 11 amino acids. Per the germline V gene, CDR1 is KGHDR and CDR2 is SFDVKD. The ends were cut back, 4 bases at V and 7 bases at J, with 7 bases in the middle. TCR beta CDR3 regions were amplified from RNA transcripts. RT-PCR in the first round used HTBI primers; a second-round multiplex PCR followed. One entry per CDR3 protein results from TCRdb running MiXCR on the multiplex PCR reads. The profile shows 450,000 to 600,000 distinct CDR3 sequences, under 45% of them singletons. Orbital computed tomography, together with clinical symptoms, serum thyroxine, TRAb and thyroid ultrasound, was used for diagnosis.

Sequencing input: peripheral blood or thyroid tissue (not recorded which). This sequence was found in an adult man with Graves' hyperthyroidism. The chain recombines TRBV24-1 with TRBJ2-7, with D unclear. The CDR3: CATSEHNEQYF. The CDR3 DNA reads TGTGCCACCAGTGAACACAATGAGCAGTACTTC.